These 32 T cell receptor beta chains were sequenced from one sample in a study of blood T cell repertoires in COVID-19 (dated by TCRdb to about 2020). The method was the immunoSEQ multiplex PCR assay. TCRdb limited this immuneACCESS table to in-frame rearrangements with V and J called. A share of clones is missing; checked studies link under half to unresolved V genes, and the rest is unexplained. The table for this sample lists a few hundred thousand clones; over 75% of them were counted only once. The ten largest clones capture 0.87% of the sample. Sequenced material: peripheral blood. These receptors were obtained from a human donor with COVID-19, enrolled during active disease. The donor label of this sample is uncertain.

This clone has a single count. CDR3 bases: TGTGCCAGCAGTCCACCCGGGGGAAGGGGCAACAATGAGCAGTTCTTC. This translates into CASSPPGGRGNNEQFF. The chain uses TRBV6-2 or TRBV6-3 and TRBJ2-1; TRBD2 is a possible D gene (6 bases). The CDR3 totals 16 residues. V dropped 5 bases and J dropped 5 bases, with 19 bases sitting between them. Germline CDR1 reads MNHEY; CDR2 reads SVGEGT.

This chain connects TRBV28 to TRBJ1-2; D not resolved. Germline V CDR1 and CDR2: MDHEN, SYDVKM. This CDR3 is built from 12 residues. V was shortened by 5 bases and J by 4 bases, with 8 bases between the two germline ends. DNA of the CDR3: TGTGCCAGCAGTCGCCCGGGCTATGGCTACACCTTC. Protein product: CASSRPGYGYTF.

The rearrangement joins TRBV29-1 to TRBJ2-1; the match to TRBD2 covers 11 bases. CDR3 length: 14 residues. With 7 bases clipped from V and 6 bases from J, the junction kept 8 bases outside the gene matches. Germline assignment: CDR1 SQVTM and CDR2 ANQGSEA. The CDR3 here is CSAAGTSGPNEQFF. The DNA of the CDR3 is TGCAGCGCCGCCGGGACTAGCGGCCCCAATGAGCAGTTCTTC.

This clone was seen more than once but under ten times. CDR3 nucleotides: TGTGCCAGCAGCCCAGGTAGCGGGAGAAAGGGCAATGAGCAGTTCTTC. Amino acid sequence: CASSPGSGRKGNEQFF. The rearrangement links TRBV3-1 (or the pseudogene TRBV3-2) to TRBJ2-1; TRBD2 agrees at 9 bases. The germline V gene encodes CDR1 LGHDT and CDR2 YNNKEL (reference sequence). J gave up 6 bases and V 4 bases, and 10 bases lay outside the gene matches. This CDR3 is built from 16 residues.

The rearrangement joins TRBV10-1 to TRBJ1-3; D may be TRBD1 (5 bases). Per germline, CDR1 WNHNN and CDR2 SYGVQD (reference sequence). V was clipped by 7 bases and J by 4 bases, with 17 bases between them. This CDR3 region has 15 residues. As DNA, the CDR3 is TGCGCCAGCACCAGGACACTGGAAGCCGGAAACACCATATATTTT. This sequence encodes CASTRTLEAGNTIYF.

This clone was seen a handful of times. The rearrangement links TRBV19 to TRBJ2-3; 8 bases fit TRBD2. This CDR3 is 16 amino acids long. Trimming removed 6 bases from V and 0 bases from J; junction bases left unmatched: 8. Germline V gene sequence: CDR1 LNHDA, CDR2 SQIVND (reference sequence). The CDR3: CASRSGSSLSTDTQYF. CDR3 bases: TGTGCCAGTAGGAGCGGGAGTTCCCTAAGCACAGATACGCAGTATTTT.

The CDR3 coding sequence is TGCGCCAGCAGCTTGGACCGGACAGGGGGCAAATCACCCCTCCACTTT. Protein: CASSLDRTGGKSPLHF. The chain employs TRBV5-1 and TRBJ1-6, with 11 bases matching TRBD1. The CDR3 sequence is 16 residues long. Germline CDR1 reads SGHRS; CDR2 reads YFSETQ. V was pared by 0 bases and J by 10 bases, with 6 bases of the junction left unmatched.

The J gene is TRBJ1-1, the V gene TRBV5-4, with D unclear. CDR1 SGHNT and CDR2 YYREEE come from the germline V gene (reference sequence). This CDR3 has 14 amino acids. Trimming stripped 0 bases from V and 1 base from J, with 7 bases between. Here the CDR3 reads CASSLEPWNTEAFF. The DNA for the CDR3 is TGTGCCAGCAGCTTGGAGCCTTGGAACACTGAAGCTTTCTTT.

The V and J genes are TRBV9 and TRBJ2-7, with D tentatively TRBD1 (6 bases). Germline assignment: CDR1 SGDLS and CDR2 YYNGEE. V gave up 4 bases and J gave up 3 bases, with 11 bases separating them. The CDR3 has 13 amino acids. The DNA for the CDR3 is TGTGCCAGCAGCCTCACAGGGATCTACGAGCAGTACTTC. It is translated as CASSLTGIYEQYF. Variable domain in full (rest from reference TRBV9 and TRBJ2-7): DSGVTQTPKHLITATGQRVTLRCSPRSGDLSVYWYQQSLDQGLQFLIQYYNGEERAKGNILERFSAQQFPDLHSELNLSSLELGDSALYFCASSLTGIYEQYFGPGTRLTVT.

The rearrangement uses TRBV18 and TRBJ2-5; D is undetermined. Germline V CDR1 and CDR2: KGHSH, LQKENI. There are 13 residues in the CDR3. Trimming stripped 3 bases from V and 5 bases from J, with 10 bases between. The CDR3: CASSPGDGETQYF. The CDR3 region has the DNA TGTGCCAGCTCACCCGGAGATGGCGAGACCCAGTACTTC.

This sequence joins TRBV29-1 and TRBJ2-1, with 9 bases aligning to TRBD2. Germline values: CDR1 SQVTM, CDR2 ANQGSEA. The trim removed 5 bases at V and 7 bases at J, leaving 9 bases unmatched. The CDR3 consists of 14 residues. Here the CDR3 reads CSVTGGRGFNEQFF. The CDR3 DNA follows: TGCAGCGTTACCGGCGGGAGGGGATTTAATGAGCAGTTCTTC.

V gene TRBV11-1 combines with J gene TRBJ2-7, with TRBD2 matching over 13 bases. There are 16 residues in the CDR3. Per the germline V gene, CDR1 is SGHAT and CDR2 is FQDESV (reference sequence). Unmatched junction bases numbered 7, after V lost 5 bases and J lost 3 bases. CDR3 in DNA: TGTGCCAGCAGCCGTAGGACTAGCGGGAGCAGCTACGAGCAGTACTTC. It codes for CASSRRTSGSSYEQYF.

A single count supports this clone. This CDR3 is CASSQARGTEAFF. CDR3 nucleotide sequence: TGTGCCAGCAGCCAAGCCCGGGGTACTGAAGCTTTCTTT. The chain recombines TRBV3-1 (or the pseudogene TRBV3-2) with TRBJ1-1; unclear D gene. Germline lookup yields CDR1 LGHDT and CDR2 YNNKEL (reference sequence). Trimming removed 1 base at V and 5 bases at J, with 8 bases between. The CDR3 consists of 13 residues.

This chain uses TRBV28 with TRBJ1-2; no clear D gene. The V gene's germline CDR1 is MDHEN and CDR2 SYDVKM. CDR3 size: 12 residues. V lost 7 bases and J 9 bases, leaving 15 bases between the germline ends. The CDR3 is CASTGVGPSYTF. For the CDR3, the DNA is TGTGCCAGCACGGGAGTTGGCCCGAGCTACACCTTC.

This chain's CDR3 is CASSEVGGVDTQYF. Here the CDR3 DNA reads TGTGCCAGCAGTGAAGTGGGAGGGGTAGATACGCAGTATTTT. V is TRBV6-1 and J is TRBJ2-3; 7 nucleotides line up with TRBD2. CDR1 and CDR2 from the germline V gene are MNHNS and SASEGT. Trimming at V came to 1 base and at J to 5 bases, leaving 3 bases not matched to a gene. The CDR3 length is 14 residues.

This clone was detected once. This chain connects TRBV18 to TRBJ2-1; 7 nucleotides match TRBD2. Losses at the gene ends were 6 bases for V and 4 bases for J; bases not matched to a gene: 9. CDR3 size: 15 residues. CDR1 and CDR2 from the germline V gene are KGHSH and LQKENI. The CDR3 region is CASSTSGVTYNEQFF. CDR3 coding DNA: TGTGCCAGCTCTACAAGCGGGGTCACATACAATGAGCAGTTCTTC.

In the case of this clone: At the DNA level, this CDR3 is encoded by other sequences in the same sample as well. The chain is built from TRBV15 and TRBJ2-7; TRBD2 agrees at 10 bases. The V gene end was trimmed by 0 bases and the J gene end by 5 bases; junction bases not matched to a gene: 1. CDR1 is LNHNV and CDR2 is YYDKDF in the germline V gene (reference sequence). This CDR3 has 14 residues. The CDR3 region is CATSRDLAGDEQYF. CDR3 in DNA: TGTGCCACCAGCAGAGATCTAGCGGGAGACGAGCAGTACTTC.

The chain employs TRBV15 and TRBJ1-5, with TRBD1 matching over 7 bases. This CDR3 is 15 amino acids long. Germline CDR1 is LNHNV and CDR2 is YYDKDF (reference sequence). Trimming removed 5 bases from V and 9 bases from J; junction bases left unmatched: 13. CDR3: CATSGDGRGRGPQHF. The CDR3 DNA follows: TGTGCCACCAGCGGTGACGGGAGGGGGCGGGGGCCCCAGCATTTT.

This chain links TRBV6-2 or TRBV6-3 with TRBJ2-7, with 11 bases aligning to TRBD2. This CDR3 comprises 16 residues. With V trimmed by 4 bases and J by 2 bases, 7 bases remained unmatched. Germline V lookup: CDR1 MNHEY, CDR2 SVGEGT. The CDR3 loop reads CASSSLTSGVTYEQYF. The CDR3 DNA reads as TGTGCCAGCAGTTCCCTGACTAGCGGGGTAACCTACGAGCAGTACTTC.

This rearrangement joins TRBV2 to TRBJ1-5; 7 bases fit TRBD1. CDR3 length: 15 residues. The V gene's germline CDR1 is SNHLY and CDR2 FYNNEI. Trimming at V came to 0 bases and at J to 6 bases, leaving 5 bases not matched to a gene. The CDR3 DNA follows: TGTGCCAGCAGTGAAGCGAGGGGGCGAGGTCAGCCCCAGCATTTT. It encodes CASSEARGRGQPQHF.

The chain links TRBV30 to TRBJ1-3; D uncertain. V lost 0 bases, J lost 0 bases, and 30 bases lay in between. The germline gives CDR1 GTSNPN, CDR2 SVGIG (reference sequence). There are 22 residues in the CDR3. CDR3 in amino acids: CAWSVHRLVRAIIDGSGNTIYF. CDR3 DNA sequence: TGTGCCTGGAGTGTACACCGCCTAGTTCGAGCTATAATAGACGGCTCTGGAAACACCATATATTTT.

The rearrangement links TRBV5-1 to TRBJ1-1, with a possible D match to TRBD1 (6 bases). V was trimmed by 0 bases and J by 11 bases, leaving 14 bases between them. Germline CDR1 is SGHRS and CDR2 is YFSETQ. The length of the CDR3 is 13 residues. CDR3 nucleotides: TGCGCCAGCAGCTTGGACAGGGAGCAAAGGGCTTTCTTT. Its protein is CASSLDREQRAFF.

The chain recombines TRBV28 with TRBJ1-6; the D is unclear. This CDR3 contains 12 residues. Germline V gene sequence: CDR1 MDHEN, CDR2 SYDVKM. V dropped 6 bases and J dropped 5 bases, with 5 bases sitting between them. CDR3 sequence: CASRLNNSPLHF. The CDR3 nucleotides are TGTGCCAGCAGACTTAATAATTCACCCCTCCACTTT. Filled out from reference TRBV28 and TRBJ1-6, the complete variable domain reads DVKVTQSSRYLVKRTGEKVFLECVQDMDHENMFWYRQDPGLGLRLIYFSYDVKMKEKGDIPEGYSVSREKKERFSLILESASTNQTSMYLCASRLNNSPLHFGNGTRLTVT.

V and J are TRBV7-9 and TRBJ1-2; 10 bases line up with TRBD1. Germline V CDR1 and CDR2: SEHNR, FQNEAQ (reference sequence). V dropped 3 bases and J dropped 2; count of bases not matched to a gene: 0. This CDR3 comprises 14 residues. The CDR3: CASSLGQGNYGYTF. CDR3 DNA sequence: TGTGCCAGCAGCTTGGGACAGGGGAACTATGGCTACACCTTC.

The chain combines TRBV18 with TRBJ1-4; D gene ambiguous. This CDR3 has 14 amino acids. Trimming took off 0 bases at V and 2 bases at J, with 4 bases between the two ends. Germline V gene sequence: CDR1 KGHSH, CDR2 LQKENI. The DNA for the CDR3 is TGTGCCAGCTCACCACCTGAGACTAATGAAAAACTGTTTTTT. This sequence encodes CASSPPETNEKLFF.

This chain connects TRBV6-6 to TRBJ2-1, with TRBD2 matching 9 bases. With 2 bases clipped from V and 13 bases from J, the junction kept 6 bases outside the gene matches. The CDR3 spans 13 residues. The germline gives CDR1 MNHNY, CDR2 SVGAGI (reference sequence). The CDR3 DNA follows: TGTGCCAGCAGTTACCAAAGACTAGCGGATCAGTTCTTC. Residues: CASSYQRLADQFF.

This rearrangement joins TRBV15 to TRBJ2-7; 13 nucleotides line up with TRBD2. The CDR3 length is 18 residues. Germline V gives CDR1 LNHNV, CDR2 YYDKDF (reference sequence). J was trimmed by 0 bases and V by 3 bases; bases with no gene match: 8. CDR3 nucleotides: TGTGCCACCAGCAGGGGGAGATGGACTAGCGGGAGCTCCTACGAGCAGTACTTC. It is translated as CATSRGRWTSGSSYEQYF.

This rearrangement joins TRBV28 to TRBJ1-5; unclear D gene. V lost 7 bases and J lost 3, with 13 bases in between. The germline CDR1 and CDR2 sequences are MDHEN and SYDVKM. The CDR3 totals 14 residues. The chain's CDR3 is CASNRRGYNQPQHF. The CDR3 region has the DNA TGTGCCAGCAATAGACGAGGGTACAATCAGCCCCAGCATTTT.

This chain joins TRBV7-9 and TRBJ2-1; 7 nucleotides agree with TRBD1. Germline lookup yields CDR1 SEHNR and CDR2 FQNEAQ (reference sequence). The CDR3 covers 14 residues. V dropped 9 bases and J dropped 3; count of bases not matched to a gene: 8. CDR3 coding DNA: TGTGCCAGTCTGCAGGGACAGAACTACAATGAGCAGTTCTTC. It translates to CASLQGQNYNEQFF. The complete variable domain, with remaining parts taken from reference TRBV7-9 and TRBJ2-1, reads DTGVSQNPRHKITKRGQNVTFRCDPISEHNRLYWYRQTLGQGPEFLTYFQNEAQLEKSRLLSDRFSAERPKGSFSTLEIQRTEQGDSAMYLCASLQGQNYNEQFFGPGTRLTVL.

This chain links TRBV19 with TRBJ1-2; no clear D. Germline V gives CDR1 LNHDA, CDR2 SQIVND (reference sequence). Trimming removed 6 bases at V and 2 bases at J, with 16 bases between. The CDR3 runs 15 residues. The CDR3 DNA follows: TGTGCCAGTAGCCCTTCGGCGGGTTTGAACTATGGCTACACCTTC. It yields the protein CASSPSAGLNYGYTF.

This clone came up once. The rearrangement links TRBV28 to TRBJ2-2, with 9 bases fitting TRBD1. Unmatched junction bases numbered 10, after V lost 7 bases and J lost 4 bases. This CDR3 has 16 residues. CDR1 and CDR2 (germline): MDHEN, SYDVKM. CDR3 nucleotide sequence: TGTGCCAGCACCCGACACGGGACAGGGATCACCGGGGAGCTGTTTTTT. Translated: CASTRHGTGITGELFF.

This rearrangement joins TRBV30 to TRBJ1-1; no clear D. V was shortened by 2 bases and J by 3 bases, with 10 bases between the two germline ends. Looked up from germline, CDR1 is GTSNPN and CDR2 is SVGIG (reference sequence). The CDR3 sequence is 13 residues long. CDR3 loop: CAWSKMQDTEAFF. The CDR3 DNA is TGTGCCTGGAGTAAGATGCAGGACACTGAAGCTTTCTTT.